The 7 T cell receptor beta chains in this list originate from one sample, sequenced in a study of cytomegalovirus exposure and HLA in healthy donors. Vbeta (60) and Jbeta (13) primers were used in the PCR. The method was immunoSEQ multiplex PCR; TCRdb's version includes in-frame clones alone and lacks a portion of them. The data contain roughly 200,000 clones, 70% to 90% of them singletons. The specimen sequenced was PBMCs. The receptor source for this set is a woman in her forties or fifties in good health and CMV-seronegative.

The CDR3 nucleotides read TGTGCCAGCAGCGCGGACAGGGGGCGATTCAATGAGCAGTTCTTC. It yields the protein CASSADRGRFNEQFF. The chain links TRBV9 to TRBJ2-1, with 11 positions matching TRBD1. Germline CDR1 is SGDLS and CDR2 is YYNGEE. This CDR3 region has 15 residues. V trimming: 3 bases; J trimming: 6 bases; junction bases outside the gene matches: 5.

The chain recombines TRBV28 with TRBJ2-3; no clear D. The ends were cut back, 7 bases at V and 4 bases at J, with 9 bases in the middle. The V gene's germline CDR1 is MDHEN and CDR2 SYDVKM. The CDR3 runs 12 residues. CDR3 amino acids: CASMSTADTQYF. The CDR3 DNA is TGTGCCAGCATGAGTACGGCAGATACGCAGTATTTT.

The chain couples TRBV5-1 to TRBJ1-1, with D possibly TRBD1 on 5 matching bases. The germline gives CDR1 SGHRS, CDR2 YFSETQ. V shed 6 bases and J shed 5 bases, with 14 bases lying between them. The CDR3 length is 13 residues. CDR3 coding DNA: TGCGCCAGCACCATTGCGGGGGGGACTGAAGCTTTCTTT. Translated, it gives CASTIAGGTEAFF.

V gene TRBV7-9 combines with J gene TRBJ1-2; 7 positions agree with TRBD1. CDR1 is SEHNR and CDR2 is FQNEAQ in the germline V gene (reference sequence). The V segment lost 4 bases and the J segment 10 bases; nucleotides outside the gene matches: 9. This CDR3 spans 13 amino acids. CDR3 nucleotides: TGTGCCAGCAGCTCCCCGTCGGGACAGATCTACACCTTC. It yields the protein CASSSPSGQIYTF. Full variable domain (missing parts from reference TRBV7-9 and TRBJ1-2): DTGVSQNPRHKITKRGQNVTFRCDPISEHNRLYWYRQTLGQGPEFLTYFQNEAQLEKSRLLSDRFSAERPKGSFSTLEIQRTEQGDSAMYLCASSSPSGQIYTFGSGTRLTVV.

To note about this clone: Its ends do not fully match the called genes, so a read error is possible. The rearrangement uses TRBV5-1 and TRBJ2-1; TRBD1 might be the D (6 bases). This CDR3 region has 15 residues. Germline V CDR1 and CDR2: SGHRS, YFSETQ. CDR3 coding DNA: TGCGCCAGCAGCTCGGACAGTAGCTCCTACAATGAGCAGCTCTTC. Protein sequence: CASSSDSSSYNEQLF.

V and J are TRBV5-1 and TRBJ1-1; 9 nucleotides agree with TRBD1. The germline CDR1 and CDR2 sequences are SGHRS and YFSETQ. The CDR3 is 15 residues long. The trim removed 2 bases at V and 6 bases at J, leaving 8 bases unmatched. CDR3 protein: CASSLGQGRYSEAFF. CDR3 sequence (DNA): TGCGCCAGCAGCTTAGGACAGGGGCGGTACTCTGAAGCTTTCTTT.

The gene calls are TRBV28 and TRBJ2-1, with D perhaps matching TRBD2 (6 bases). Germline V gene data show CDR1 as MDHEN and CDR2 as SYDVKM. V shed 1 base and J shed 6 bases, with 13 bases lying between them. The CDR3 spans 15 residues. In DNA, the CDR3 is TGTGCCAGCAGTTTATATCGTAGCGGAGCCAATGAGCAGTTCTTC. Translation: CASSLYRSGANEQFF.